This T cell receptor beta chain originates from a study of T cell repertoires in cytomegalovirus infection. Using its own MiXCR run on the reads, TCRdb lists one record per CDR3 protein. Of about 490,000 distinct CDR3 sequences in the sample, roughly 12% were seen once. This clonotype was recorded a few times. With 4 bases removed from V and 1 base from J, the gap between germline ends came to 11 bases. Germline lookup yields CDR1 LGHDT and CDR2 YNNKEL (reference sequence). There are 15 residues in the CDR3. Sequencing was carried out using PBMCs. This receptor was obtained from a human donor in good health (CMV status not recorded). Some clones in this sample may be carry-over from other donors' samples. J is TRBJ2-1 and V is TRBV3-1, with D unresolved. The CDR3 nucleotides read TGTGCCAGCAGCCCGGGCCCCGGGTCCTACAATGAGCAGTTCTTC. This sequence encodes CASSPGPGSYNEQFF.